This TCR beta chain was identified during a study of cytomegalovirus exposure and HLA in healthy donors. Germline V lookup: CDR1 SGDLS, CDR2 YYNGEE. V was pared by 0 bases and J by 6 bases, with 9 bases of the junction left unmatched. The CDR3 has 17 residues. With respect to this clone: Antigen unknown.

Primers for the PCR totalled 60 Vbeta and 13 Jbeta. Sequencing was performed with immunoSEQ multiplex PCR; in TCRdb, only in-frame clones are kept and a portion is missing. In the table there are approximately 120,000 clones, just under 75% of which are singletons. Study conclusions and caveats: Roughly uniform depth of sequencing across donors was assumed in presence/absence analyses. It was reported in a later analysis that an Asian-associated ancestry cluster showed fewer N-insertions than the roughly 660-donor mean.

This sequence originates from a man aged 60 to 69 in good health and CMV-seropositive. What was sequenced was PBMCs. This sequence joins TRBV9 and TRBJ2-2, with TRBD1 matching 9 bases. The CDR3 protein is CASSVVGTGLLAGELFF. The DNA of the CDR3 is TGTGCCAGCAGCGTAGTAGGGACAGGGCTTTTGGCCGGGGAGCTGTTTTTT.